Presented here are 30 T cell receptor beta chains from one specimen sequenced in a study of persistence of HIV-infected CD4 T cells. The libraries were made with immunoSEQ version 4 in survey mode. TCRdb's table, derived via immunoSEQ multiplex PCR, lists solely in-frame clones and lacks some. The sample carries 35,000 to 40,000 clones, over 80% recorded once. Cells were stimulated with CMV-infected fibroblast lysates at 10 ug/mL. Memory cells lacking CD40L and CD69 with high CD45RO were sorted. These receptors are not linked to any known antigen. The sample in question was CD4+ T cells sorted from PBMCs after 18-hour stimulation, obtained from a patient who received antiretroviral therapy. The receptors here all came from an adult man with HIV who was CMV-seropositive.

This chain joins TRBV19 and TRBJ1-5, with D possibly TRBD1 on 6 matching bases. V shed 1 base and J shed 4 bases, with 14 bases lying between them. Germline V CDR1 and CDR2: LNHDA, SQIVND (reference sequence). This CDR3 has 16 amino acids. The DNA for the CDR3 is TGTGCCAGTAGTATAGGGAGTGGAGGGGGTAATCAGCCCCAGCATTTT. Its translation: CASSIGSGGGNQPQHF.

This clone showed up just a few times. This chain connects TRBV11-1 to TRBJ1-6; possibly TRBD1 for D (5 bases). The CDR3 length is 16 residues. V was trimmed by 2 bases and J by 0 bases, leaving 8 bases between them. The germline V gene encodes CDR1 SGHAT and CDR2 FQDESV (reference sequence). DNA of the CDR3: TGTGCCAGCAGCTTAACGAGGGGCTCCTATAATTCACCCCTCCACTTT. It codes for CASSLTRGSYNSPLHF.

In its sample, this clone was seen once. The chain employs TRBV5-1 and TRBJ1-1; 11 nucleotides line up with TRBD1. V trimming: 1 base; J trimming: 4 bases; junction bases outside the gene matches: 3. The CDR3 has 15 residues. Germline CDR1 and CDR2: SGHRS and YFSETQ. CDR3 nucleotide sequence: TGCGCCAGCAGCTTGACGGGACAGGGGGGCACTGAAGCTTTCTTT. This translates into CASSLTGQGGTEAFF.

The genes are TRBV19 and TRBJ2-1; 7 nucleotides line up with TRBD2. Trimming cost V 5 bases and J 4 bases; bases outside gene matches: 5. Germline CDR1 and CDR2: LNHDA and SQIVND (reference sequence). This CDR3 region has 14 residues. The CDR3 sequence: CASSPEAGYNEQFF. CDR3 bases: TGTGCCAGTAGTCCCGAAGCGGGGTACAATGAGCAGTTCTTC.

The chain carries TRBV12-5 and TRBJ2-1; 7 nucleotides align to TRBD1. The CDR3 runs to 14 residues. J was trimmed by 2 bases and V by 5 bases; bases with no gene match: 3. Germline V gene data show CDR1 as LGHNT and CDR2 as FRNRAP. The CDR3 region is CASGRGQTYNEQFF. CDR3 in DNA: TGTGCTAGTGGTCGGGGACAGACCTACAATGAGCAGTTCTTC.

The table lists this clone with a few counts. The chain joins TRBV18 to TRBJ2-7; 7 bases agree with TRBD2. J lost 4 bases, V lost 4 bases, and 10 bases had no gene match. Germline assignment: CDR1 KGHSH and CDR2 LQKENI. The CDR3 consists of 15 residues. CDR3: CASSQETSNSYEQYF. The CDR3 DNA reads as TGTGCCAGCTCACAGGAGACTAGCAACTCTTACGAGCAGTACTTC.

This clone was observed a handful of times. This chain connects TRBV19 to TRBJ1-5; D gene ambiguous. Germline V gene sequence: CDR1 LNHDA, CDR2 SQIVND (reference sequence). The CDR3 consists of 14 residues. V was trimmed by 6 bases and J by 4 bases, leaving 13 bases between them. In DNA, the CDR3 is TGTGCCAGTAGCAATAGAAGGGAAAATCAGCCCCAGCATTTT. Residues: CASSNRRENQPQHF. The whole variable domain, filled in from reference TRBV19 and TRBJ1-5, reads DGGITQSPKYLFRKEGQNVTLSCEQNLNHDAMYWYRQDPGQGLRLIYYSQIVNDFQKGDIAEGYSVSREKKESFPLTVTSAQKNPTAFYLCASSNRRENQPQHFGDGTRLSIL.

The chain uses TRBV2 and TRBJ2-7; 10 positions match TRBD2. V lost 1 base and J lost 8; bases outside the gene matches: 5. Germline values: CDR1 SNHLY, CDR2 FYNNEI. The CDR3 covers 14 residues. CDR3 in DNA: TGTGCCAGCAGTGAAGTCGGTAGCGGGGGGAAGCAGTACTTC. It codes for CASSEVGSGGKQYF.

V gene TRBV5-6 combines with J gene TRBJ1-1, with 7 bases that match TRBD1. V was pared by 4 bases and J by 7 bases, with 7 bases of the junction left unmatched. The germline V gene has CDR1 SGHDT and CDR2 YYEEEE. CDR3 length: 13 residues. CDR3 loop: CASSPDRAGEAFF. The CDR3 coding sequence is TGTGCCAGCAGCCCAGACAGGGCGGGTGAAGCTTTCTTT. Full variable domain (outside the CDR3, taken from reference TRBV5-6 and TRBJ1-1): DAGVTQSPTHLIKTRGQQVTLRCSPKSGHDTVSWYQQALGQGPQFIFQYYEEEERQRGNFPDRFSGHQFPNYSSELNVNALLLGDSALYLCASSPDRAGEAFFGQGTRLTVV.

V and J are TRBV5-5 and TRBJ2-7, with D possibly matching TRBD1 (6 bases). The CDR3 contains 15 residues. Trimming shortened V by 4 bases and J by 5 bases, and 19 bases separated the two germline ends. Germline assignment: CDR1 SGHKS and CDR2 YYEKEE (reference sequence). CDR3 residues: CASSLTLQGMDEQYF. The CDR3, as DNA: TGTGCCAGCAGCCTAACCCTTCAGGGGATGGACGAGCAGTACTTC.

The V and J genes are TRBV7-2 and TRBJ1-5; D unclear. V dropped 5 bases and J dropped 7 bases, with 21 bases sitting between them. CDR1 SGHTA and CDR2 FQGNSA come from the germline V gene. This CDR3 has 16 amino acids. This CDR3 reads CASSPAGFRAVQPQHF. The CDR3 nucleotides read TGTGCCAGCAGCCCGGCGGGCTTTAGAGCGGTCCAGCCCCAGCATTTT.

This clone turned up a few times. The CDR3 loop is CATGGQGATGELFF. The CDR3 DNA reads as TGTGCCACCGGGGGACAGGGGGCCACCGGGGAGCTGTTTTTT. The chain has TRBV24-1 and TRBJ2-2; 12 positions agree with TRBD1. CDR3 length equals 14 residues. CDR1 and CDR2 (germline): KGHDR, SFDVKD. J was trimmed by 4 bases and V by 9 bases; bases with no gene match: 2.

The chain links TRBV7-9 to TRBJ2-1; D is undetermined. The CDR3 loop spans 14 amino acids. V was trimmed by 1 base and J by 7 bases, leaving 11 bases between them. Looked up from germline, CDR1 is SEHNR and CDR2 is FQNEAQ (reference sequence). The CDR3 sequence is CASSLGQSRNEQFF. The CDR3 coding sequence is TGTGCCAGCAGCTTAGGGCAGAGTAGGAATGAGCAGTTCTTC.

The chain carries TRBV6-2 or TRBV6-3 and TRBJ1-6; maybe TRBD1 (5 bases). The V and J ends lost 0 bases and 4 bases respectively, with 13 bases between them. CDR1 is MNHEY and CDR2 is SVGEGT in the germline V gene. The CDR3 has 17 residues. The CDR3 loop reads CASSYSATEGYNSPLHF. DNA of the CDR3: TGTGCCAGCAGTTACTCGGCGACAGAGGGGTATAATTCACCCCTCCACTTT.

The CDR3 loop reads CASSPQGARDYEQYF. CDR3 coding DNA: TGTGCCAGCTCACCCCAGGGGGCTAGGGACTACGAGCAGTACTTC. This chain joins TRBV18 and TRBJ2-7, with 8 bases identical to TRBD1. This CDR3 is 15 amino acids long. V was clipped by 3 bases and J by 3 bases; unmatched bases: 7. Germline V CDR1 and CDR2: KGHSH, LQKENI.

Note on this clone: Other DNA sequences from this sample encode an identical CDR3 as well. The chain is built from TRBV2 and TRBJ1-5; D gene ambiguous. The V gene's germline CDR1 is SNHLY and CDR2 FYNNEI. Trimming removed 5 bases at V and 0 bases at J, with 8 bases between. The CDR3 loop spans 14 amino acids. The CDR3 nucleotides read TGTGCCAGCAGTCGGCTAAATAGCAATCAGCCCCAGCATTTT. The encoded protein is CASSRLNSNQPQHF.

The CDR3 loop is CASSPEGAANTGELFF. The CDR3 bases are TGTGCCAGCTCACCGGAAGGGGCCGCGAACACCGGGGAGCTGTTTTTT. The chain couples TRBV18 to TRBJ2-2, with D maybe TRBD1 (5 bases). Germline V gives CDR1 KGHSH, CDR2 LQKENI. The V and J ends lost 3 bases and 0 bases respectively, with 11 bases between them. The CDR3 is 16 amino acids.

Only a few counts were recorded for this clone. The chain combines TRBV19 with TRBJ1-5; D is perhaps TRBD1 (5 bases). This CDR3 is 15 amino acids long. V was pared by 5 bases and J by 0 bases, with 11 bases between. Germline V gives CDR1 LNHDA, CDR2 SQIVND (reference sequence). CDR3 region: CASSRGGYSNQPQHF. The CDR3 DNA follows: TGTGCCAGTAGTCGGGGGGGGTATAGCAATCAGCCCCAGCATTTT.

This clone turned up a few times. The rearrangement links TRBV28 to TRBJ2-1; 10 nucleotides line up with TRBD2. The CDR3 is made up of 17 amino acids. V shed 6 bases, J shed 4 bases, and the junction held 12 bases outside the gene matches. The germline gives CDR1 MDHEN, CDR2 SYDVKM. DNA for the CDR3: TGTGCCAGCAGCACCGCCCTAACTAGCGGGGTATACAATGAGCAGTTCTTC. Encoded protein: CASSTALTSGVYNEQFF.

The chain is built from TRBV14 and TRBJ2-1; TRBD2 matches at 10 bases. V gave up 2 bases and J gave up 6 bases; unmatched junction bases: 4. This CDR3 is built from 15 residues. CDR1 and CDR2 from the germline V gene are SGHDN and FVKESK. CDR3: CASSQSASGGNEQFF. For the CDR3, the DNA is TGTGCCAGCAGCCAATCGGCTAGCGGGGGCAATGAGCAGTTCTTC.

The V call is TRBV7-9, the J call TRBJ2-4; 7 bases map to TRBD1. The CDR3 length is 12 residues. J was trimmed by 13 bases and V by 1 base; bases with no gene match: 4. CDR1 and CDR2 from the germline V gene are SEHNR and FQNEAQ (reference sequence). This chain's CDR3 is CASSLEQGIQYF. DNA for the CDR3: TGTGCCAGCAGCTTAGAACAGGGGATACAGTACTTC.

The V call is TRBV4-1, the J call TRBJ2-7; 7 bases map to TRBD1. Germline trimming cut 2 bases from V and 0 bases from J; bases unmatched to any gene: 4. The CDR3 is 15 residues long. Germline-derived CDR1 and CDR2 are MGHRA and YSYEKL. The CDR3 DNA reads TGCGCCAGCAGCCAATACGGGGACAGCTCCTACGAGCAGTACTTC. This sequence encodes CASSQYGDSSYEQYF.

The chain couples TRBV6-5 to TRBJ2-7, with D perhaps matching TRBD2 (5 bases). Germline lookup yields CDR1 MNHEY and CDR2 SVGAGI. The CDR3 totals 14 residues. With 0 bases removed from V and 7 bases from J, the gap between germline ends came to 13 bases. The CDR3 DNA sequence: TGTGCCAGCAGTTACTCGTCCGGGAAGAGGGAGCAGTACTTC. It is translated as CASSYSSGKREQYF.

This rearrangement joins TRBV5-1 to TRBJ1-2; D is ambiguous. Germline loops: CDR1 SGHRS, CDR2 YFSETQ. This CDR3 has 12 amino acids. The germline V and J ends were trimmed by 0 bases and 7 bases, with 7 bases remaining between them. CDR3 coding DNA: TGCGCCAGCAGCTTGGACAGATCTGGCTACACCTTC. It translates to CASSLDRSGYTF.

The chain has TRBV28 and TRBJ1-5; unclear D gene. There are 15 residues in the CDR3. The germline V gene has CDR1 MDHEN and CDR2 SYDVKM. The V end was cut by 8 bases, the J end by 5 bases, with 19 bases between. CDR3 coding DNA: TGTGCCAGCCGGTCCCCTTCCTTGGGCGATCAGCCCCAGCATTTT. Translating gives CASRSPSLGDQPQHF.

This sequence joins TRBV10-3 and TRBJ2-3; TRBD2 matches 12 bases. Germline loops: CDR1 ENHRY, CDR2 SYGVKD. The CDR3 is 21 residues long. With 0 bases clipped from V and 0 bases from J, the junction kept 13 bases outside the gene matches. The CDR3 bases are TGTGCCATCAGTGAGTCTCTGGGGAGACTAGCGGGGGCCTTAAGCACAGATACGCAGTATTTT. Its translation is CAISESLGRLAGALSTDTQYF.

The CDR3 sequence: CASSLFGGRGGMNTEAFF. The CDR3 coding sequence is TGTGCCAGCAGTTTATTCGGGGGGAGGGGAGGAATGAACACTGAAGCTTTCTTT. This chain links TRBV27 with TRBJ1-1, with a possible D match to TRBD1 (5 bases). This CDR3 has 18 residues. Germline CDR1 is MNHEY and CDR2 is SMNVEV (reference sequence). Between the trimmed V and J ends, which lost 1 base and 0 bases, there was a span of 18 bases.

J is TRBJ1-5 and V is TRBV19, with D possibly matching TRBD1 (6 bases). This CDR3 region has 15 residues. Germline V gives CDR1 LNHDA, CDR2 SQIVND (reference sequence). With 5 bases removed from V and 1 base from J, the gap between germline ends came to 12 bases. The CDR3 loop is CASSRHRESNQPQHF. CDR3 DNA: TGTGCCAGTAGTCGCCACAGGGAAAGCAATCAGCCCCAGCATTTT.

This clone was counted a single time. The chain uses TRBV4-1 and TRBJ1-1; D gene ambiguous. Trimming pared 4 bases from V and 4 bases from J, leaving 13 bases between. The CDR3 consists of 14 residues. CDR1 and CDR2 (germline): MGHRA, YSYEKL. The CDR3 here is CASSREALGTEAFF. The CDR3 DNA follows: TGCGCCAGCAGCCGCGAGGCCCTAGGCACTGAAGCTTTCTTT.

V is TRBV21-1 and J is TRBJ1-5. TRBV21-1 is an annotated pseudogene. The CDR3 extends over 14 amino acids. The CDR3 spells CASSKVGKQQPQHF. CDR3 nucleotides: TGTGCCAGCAGCAAAGTGGGGAAACAGCAGCCCCAGCATTTT.